A single sample gave rise to the 3 T cell receptor beta chains below, sequenced in a study of radiotherapy plus CTLA-4 blockade in lung cancer. Repertoires were generated with immunoSEQ multiplex PCR, while TCRdb's copy carries only in-frame clones and drops some. The sample carries some 70,000 clones, roughly 85% recorded once. The sequenced sample was peripheral blood, obtained from a patient treated with radiotherapy plus ipilimumab. The receptors shown here come from a human donor with non-small cell lung cancer who had a complete response to radiotherapy plus ipilimumab.

The rearrangement links TRBV5-1 to TRBJ2-6; 7 bases match TRBD1. CDR3 length: 21 residues. Germline values: CDR1 SGHRS, CDR2 YFSETQ. J lost 2 bases, V lost 2 bases, and 19 bases had no gene match. The CDR3 sequence is CASSFHFTRTGNKAGANVLTF. CDR3 DNA sequence: TGCGCCAGCAGCTTCCATTTTACCCGGACAGGTAATAAGGCTGGGGCCAACGTCCTGACTTTC.

This clone was picked up a small number of times. The chain is built from TRBV7-9 and TRBJ1-1, with D tentatively TRBD1 (5 bases). Germline CDR1 SEHNR, CDR2 FQNEAQ (reference sequence). The V end was cut by 1 base, the J end by 4 bases, with 10 bases between. This CDR3 is built from 14 residues. The CDR3 DNA follows: TGTGCCAGCAGCTTAGATGGGACGCTCACTGAAGCTTTCTTT. Its translation: CASSLDGTLTEAFF.

This clone was counted between two and nine times. V is TRBV4-1 and J is TRBJ2-7; no clear D. There are 15 residues in the CDR3. Germline V CDR1 and CDR2: MGHRA, YSYEKL. Trimming took off 0 bases at V and 5 bases at J, with 14 bases between the two ends. The DNA for the CDR3 is TGCGCCAGCAGCCAAGATCGGTCCCAGTCCCACGAGCAGTACTTC. Its protein is CASSQDRSQSHEQYF.